These 15 T cell receptor beta chains were all obtained from the same sample, sequenced in a study of CD8+ T cells in alopecia areata. Treatment reported: oral pan-JAK inhibitor, 5-10 mg twice daily. RNA was isolated and reverse transcribed to cDNA, the sequencing template. Clones were sequenced by immunoSEQ multiplex PCR, and TCRdb holds only the in-frame ones, with some missing. Of some 120,000 clones in the sample, around 60% were seen once. Sequenced here: CD4+ T cells sorted from blood, sampled at week 4, from a patient treated with tofacitinib. The source of these receptors is a human donor with alopecia areata.

In its sample, this clone was seen a few times. The chain is built from TRBV2 and TRBJ2-2, with D possibly being TRBD1 or TRBD2 (5 bases each). The CDR3 totals 15 residues. From germline, CDR1 is SNHLY and CDR2 FYNNEI. Trimming cost V 8 bases and J 3 bases, with 16 bases left between them. The CDR3 DNA reads as TGTGCCAGCGGGGGTTTGGGCCGCGACACCGGGGAGCTGTTTTTT. Translating gives CASGGLGRDTGELFF.

This sequence joins TRBV29-1 and TRBJ2-7; TRBD2 might be the D (7 bases). Trimming took off 3 bases at V and 3 bases at J, with 12 bases between the two ends. This CDR3 comprises 13 residues. CDR1 SQVTM and CDR2 ANQGSEA come from the germline V gene. The CDR3 coding sequence is TGCAGCGTTGAGGTGGGGGGGCACTACGAGCAGTACTTC. The encoded protein is CSVEVGGHYEQYF.

The chain joins TRBV5-4 to TRBJ1-2, with D possibly TRBD1 on 6 matching bases. Trimming stripped 2 bases from V and 4 bases from J, with 9 bases between. This CDR3 is built from 13 residues. The germline gives CDR1 SGHNT, CDR2 YYREEE (reference sequence). The CDR3 bases are TGTGCCAGCAGCTTACTAGGGGGCTATGGCTACACCTTC. Protein sequence: CASSLLGGYGYTF.

A few counts support this clone. V usage is TRBV15 and J usage is TRBJ1-1; 7 bases line up with TRBD1. Germline values: CDR1 LNHNV, CDR2 YYDKDF (reference sequence). Trimming cost V 3 bases and J 4 bases; bases outside gene matches: 14. The CDR3 is 17 amino acids. Written as DNA, the CDR3 is TGTGCCACCAGCAGGGCCGGGACAGCACTTCTCGGCACTGAAGCTTTCTTT. This encodes CATSRAGTALLGTEAFF.

V and J are TRBV10-3 and TRBJ1-1, with D perhaps matching TRBD1 (5 bases). There are 15 residues in the CDR3. Trimming left V 0 bases short and J 1 base short, with 9 bases between. Germline V CDR1 and CDR2: ENHRY, SYGVKD. DNA for the CDR3: TGTGCCATCAGTGAGTCCGGGACGGAGAACACTGAAGCTTTCTTT. It codes for CAISESGTENTEAFF.

This clone was counted a single time. The chain carries TRBV29-1 and TRBJ2-1; 10 bases are a match to TRBD1. The germline gives CDR1 SQVTM, CDR2 ANQGSEA. The CDR3 is 15 amino acids. V lost 6 bases, J lost 4 bases, and 9 bases stayed unmatched. Here the CDR3 DNA reads TGCAGCGTATCCGTAGGGACAGGGGTTTACAATGAGCAGTTCTTC. This encodes CSVSVGTGVYNEQFF.

V usage is TRBV7-2 and J usage is TRBJ1-1, with 7 bases aligning to TRBD1. The germline gives CDR1 SGHTA, CDR2 FQGNSA. The CDR3 covers 14 residues. J lost 1 base, V lost 4 bases, and 3 bases had no gene match. The CDR3 loop is CASSSSGGNTEAFF. The CDR3 bases are TGTGCCAGCAGCTCCTCAGGGGGGAACACTGAAGCTTTCTTT.

The chain recombines TRBV5-4 with TRBJ1-4, with TRBD1 identical over 7 bases. With 2 bases clipped from V and 7 bases from J, the junction kept 5 bases outside the gene matches. CDR1 SGHNT and CDR2 YYREEE come from the germline V gene (reference sequence). The CDR3 runs 14 residues. For the CDR3, the DNA is TGTGCCAGCAGCTTCGGGACAGAGGGTGAAAAACTGTTTTTT. Translation: CASSFGTEGEKLFF.

In its sample, this clone was seen a few times. The CDR3 loop reads CATSGEPSYEQYF. The CDR3 DNA follows: TGTGCCACCAGCGGGGAACCCTCCTACGAGCAGTACTTC. The J gene is TRBJ2-7, the V gene TRBV15, with no clear D. Trimming cost V 5 bases and J 0 bases, with 8 bases left between them. The CDR3 totals 13 residues. In germline, CDR1 is LNHNV, CDR2 YYDKDF (reference sequence).

In this sample, this clone turned up a few times. The V gene is TRBV7-2, the J gene TRBJ2-3; 14 bases map to TRBD2. In germline, CDR1 is SGHTA, CDR2 FQGNSA. V lost 2 bases to trimming and J lost 11 bases; unmatched junction nucleotides: 3. The CDR3 runs to 14 residues. CDR3 region: CASSLPGTSGRQYF. The DNA of the CDR3 is TGTGCCAGCAGCTTACCAGGGACTAGCGGGAGGCAGTATTTT.

J is TRBJ2-3 and V is TRBV19; D gene uncertain. V lost 1 base, J lost 5 bases, and 10 bases lay in between. The CDR3 covers 14 residues. The germline V gene encodes CDR1 LNHDA and CDR2 SQIVND (reference sequence). DNA of the CDR3: TGTGCCAGTAGTATAGCGGCCCACCGAGATACGCAGTATTTT. It encodes CASSIAAHRDTQYF.

The J gene is TRBJ2-1, the V gene TRBV10-3; D is unresolved. Germline-derived CDR1 and CDR2 are ENHRY and SYGVKD. The CDR3 has 14 residues. Trimming cost V 2 bases and J 6 bases, with 11 bases left between them. CDR3 bases: TGTGCCATCAGTGAGGCGGCGAACGGCAATGAGCAGTTCTTC. Translated: CAISEAANGNEQFF.

Only one count was recorded for this clone. The chain uses TRBV30 and TRBJ2-3; 9 positions match TRBD2. Per the germline V gene, CDR1 is GTSNPN and CDR2 is SVGIG (reference sequence). The CDR3 covers 14 residues. The V gene end was trimmed by 5 bases and the J gene end by 6 bases; junction bases not matched to a gene: 9. CDR3 sequence reads: CAWLRLAAHDTQYF. CDR3 nucleotides: TGTGCCTGGCTGCGACTAGCGGCTCACGATACGCAGTATTTT.

This clone was observed a few times. J is TRBJ1-5 and V is TRBV29-1; 7 bases map to TRBD1. There are 14 residues in the CDR3. Germline CDR1 and CDR2: SQVTM and ANQGSEA. V dropped 5 bases and J dropped 6; count of bases not matched to a gene: 10. The CDR3 here is CSVSTGSSTQPQHF. The CDR3 region has the DNA TGCAGCGTTTCGACAGGGAGTAGTACTCAGCCCCAGCATTTT.

The chain has TRBV7-2 and TRBJ2-1; 7 bases map to TRBD2. This CDR3 is built from 15 residues. Germline-derived CDR1 and CDR2 are SGHTA and FQGNSA. V gave up 6 bases and J gave up 2 bases; unmatched junction bases: 7. The CDR3 reads CASRVRAGTYNEQFF. CDR3 DNA sequence: TGTGCCAGCAGGGTCAGAGCGGGAACCTACAATGAGCAGTTCTTC.